One T cell receptor beta chain is described in this entry. The sample is drawn from a study of blood T cell repertoires in COVID-19. The CDR3 totals 20 residues. CDR1 and CDR2 (germline): WSHSY, SAAADI. J lost 0 bases, V lost 0 bases, and 12 bases had no gene match. The table came from immunoSEQ multiplex PCR; TCRdb's copy has only in-frame clones and leaves some out. The sample holds about 63,000 clones, 75% to 80% seen once. The chain recombines TRBV10-2 with TRBJ2-1, with TRBD2 matching over 9 bases. The clonotype comes from an elderly woman with acute or convalescent COVID-19. The material sequenced was peripheral blood. In DNA form, the CDR3 reads TGCGCCAGCAGTGAGTCGACGAGGCTAGCGGGGCCCGGCTCCTACAATGAGCAGTTCTTC. It yields the protein CASSESTRLAGPGSYNEQFF.